This T cell receptor beta chain was recovered during a study of beta chain features in type 1 diabetes. Findings and caveats of the study: cDNA-based sequencing might over-represent cells highly expressing TCR. TCRB CDR3s from Type 1 diabetes patients were moderately but significantly shorter in all four CD4+ subsets. PCR may have favored shorter templates equally in patients and controls.

As regards this clone: Its specificity is not known.

TCRB transcripts that were expressed got sequenced, as all of the isolated RNA had been reverse transcribed. Here immunoSEQ multiplex PCR was the method, and the copy in TCRdb shows in-frame clones only, minus some. The sample holds some 160,000 clones, roughly 10% seen once. CD45RO/CCR7/CD25/CD127/CD95/CD27 separated CD4+ naive, central memory, regulatory and stem cell-like memory cells by sorting. The origin of this receptor is a woman aged 30 to 39 with type 1 diabetes. The material sequenced was central memory CD4+ T cells from blood.

Here the CDR3 DNA reads TGTGCCAGCAGTTTAGCCACAGGGGCGGCTGAAGCTTTCTTT. Residues: CASSLATGAAEAFF. The J gene is TRBJ1-1, the V gene TRBV28; 7 bases are a match to TRBD1. Trimming took 2 bases from V and 6 from J; bases not matched to a gene: 6. The CDR3 totals 14 residues. Looked up from germline, CDR1 is MDHEN and CDR2 is SYDVKM.